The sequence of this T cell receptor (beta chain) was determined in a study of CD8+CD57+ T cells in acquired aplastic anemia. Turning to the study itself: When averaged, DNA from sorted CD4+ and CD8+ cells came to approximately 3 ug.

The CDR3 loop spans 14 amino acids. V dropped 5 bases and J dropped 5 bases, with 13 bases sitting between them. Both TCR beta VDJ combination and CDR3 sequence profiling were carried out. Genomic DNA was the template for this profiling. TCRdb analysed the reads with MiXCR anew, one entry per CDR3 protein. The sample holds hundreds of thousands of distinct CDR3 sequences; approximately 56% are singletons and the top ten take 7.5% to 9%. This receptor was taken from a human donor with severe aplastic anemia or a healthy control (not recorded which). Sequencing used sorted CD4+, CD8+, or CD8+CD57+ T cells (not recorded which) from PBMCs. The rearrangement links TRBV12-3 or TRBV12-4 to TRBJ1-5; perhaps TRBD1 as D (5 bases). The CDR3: CASSNQGGHQPQHF. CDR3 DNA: TGTGCCAGCAGTAACCAGGGAGGGCATCAGCCCCAGCATTTT.